The rows below give T cell receptor beta chains drawn from one sample of a study of beta chain features in type 1 diabetes. Clones were sequenced by immunoSEQ multiplex PCR, and TCRdb holds only the in-frame ones, with some missing. The table includes a few hundred thousand clones, about 15% detected once. The sequencing sample was made of naive CD4+ T cells from blood. The receptors stem from a man aged 30 to 39 in good health. CDR3s include the opening cysteine and the closing phenylalanine or tryptophan. The D gene is left open where the match is weak. Size is stated for part of the rows, as once, few or many counts, or as a class when the clone is expanded.

J	D	V	size	CDR3	DNA
TRBJ2-1	.	TRBV4-1	.	CASSWVGGGADEQFF	TGCGCCAGCAGCTGGGTTGGTGGGGGGGCCGATGAGCAGTTCTTC
TRBJ2-3	.	TRBV7-2	.	CASSVRDLVGADTQYF	TGTGCCAGCAGCGTCAGAGACCTAGTCGGGGCAGATACGCAGTATTTT
TRBJ2-7	.	TRBV7-2	few	CASSFNLWGSTYEQYF	TGTGCCAGCAGCTTTAATCTCTGGGGATCGACCTACGAGCAGTACTTC
TRBJ2-6	.	TRBV29-1	.	CSVGGCSGANVLTF	TGCAGCGTTGGGGGTTGCTCTGGGGCCAACGTCCTGACTTTC
TRBJ2-5	.	TRBV15	.	CATSRDPQGRETQYF	TGTGCCACCAGCAGAGATCCCCAGGGTCGGGAGACCCAGTACTTC
TRBJ2-5	TRBD2	TRBV9	.	CASKRGLGTNQETQYF	TGTGCCAGCAAGCGTGGACTAGGGACTAATCAAGAGACCCAGTACTTC
TRBJ1-1	.	TRBV9	.	CASSAHDRNTEAFF	TGTGCCAGCAGCGCCCATGACAGGAACACTGAAGCTTTCTTT
TRBJ2-7	TRBD1	TRBV11-2	few	CASRAGTGYEQYF	TGTGCCAGCAGAGCCGGGACAGGGTACGAGCAGTACTTC
TRBJ2-3	.	TRBV7-2	.	CASSSRETATDTQYF	TGTGCCAGCAGCTCCAGGGAGACAGCCACAGATACGCAGTATTTT
TRBJ2-5	.	TRBV5-4	few	CASSLAAGETQYF	TGTGCCAGCAGCTTGGCGGCGGGAGAGACCCAGTACTTC
TRBJ2-1	.	TRBV19	few	CASSIGGQYYEQFF	TGTGCCAGTAGTATCGGAGGGCAGTACTATGAGCAGTTCTTC
TRBJ2-5	TRBD1	TRBV4-3	.	CASSPGQGNGETQYF	TGCGCCAGCAGCCCGGGACAGGGTAATGGGGAGACCCAGTACTTC
TRBJ2-3	TRBD2	TRBV29-1	.	CSGWKGPSGANTQYF	TGCAGCGGTTGGAAGGGTCCTAGCGGGGCGAATACGCAGTATTTT
TRBJ1-2	.	TRBV7-6	.	CASSSYSDSGYGYTF	TGTGCCAGCAGCTCTTACAGTGACTCGGGGTATGGCTACACCTTC
TRBJ1-6	.	TRBV7-9	.	CASNSIKGEGDNSPLHF	TGTGCCAGCAACTCTATAAAAGGGGAGGGGGATAATTCACCCCTCCACTTT
TRBJ2-3	.	TRBV12-5	few	CASVRGRTDTQYF	TGTGCTAGTGTTAGGGGTCGCACAGATACGCAGTATTTT
TRBJ2-7	.	TRBV7-2	few	CASSLVSREQYF	TGTGCCAGCAGCTTAGTGTCTCGCGAGCAGTACTTC
TRBJ2-1	.	TRBV19	.	CASSPQRYGGDEQFF	TGTGCCAGTAGTCCCCAGAGGTACGGCGGCGATGAGCAGTTCTTC
TRBJ1-3	.	TRBV6-1	.	CASETAPSGNTIYF	TGTGCCAGCGAGACGGCTCCCTCTGGAAACACCATATATTTT
TRBJ2-5	.	TRBV18	few	CASSPMTAETQYF	TGTGCCAGCTCACCAATGACAGCCGAGACCCAGTACTTC
TRBJ1-6	.	TRBV20-1	few	CSASRAGRRHF	TGCAGTGCTAGCAGGGCAGGGCGGAGGCACTTT
TRBJ2-3	.	TRBV5-4	.	CASSYYSTDTQYF	TGTGCCAGCAGCTACTACAGCACAGATACGCAGTATTTT
TRBJ2-3	.	TRBV7-2	few	CASSLAQGDTQYF	TGTGCCAGCAGCTTAGCCCAGGGAGATACGCAGTATTTT
TRBJ1-1	.	TRBV28	.	CASSSGRTEAFF	TGTGCCAGCAGTTCGGGGCGAACTGAAGCTTTCTTT
TRBJ2-1	TRBD2	TRBV7-6	.	CASSLGLRGSSYNEQFF	TGTGCCAGCAGCTTAGGGTTGCGGGGGAGCTCCTACAATGAGCAGTTCTTC
TRBJ2-1	.	TRBV14	many	CASSQGDEQFF	TGTGCCAGCAGCCAGGGCGATGAGCAGTTCTTC
TRBJ2-5	TRBD1	TRBV7-8	.	CASSLGPGTAKETQYF	TGTGCCAGCAGCTTAGGGCCCGGGACAGCTAAAGAGACCCAGTACTTC